Shown below are 5 T cell receptor beta chains from a single sample sequenced in a study of cytomegalovirus exposure and HLA in healthy donors. Both 60 Vbeta primers and 13 Jbeta primers went into the PCR. Using immunoSEQ multiplex PCR, the repertoire was profiled, and TCRdb retains in-frame clones only, with some absent. The sample yields roughly 98,000 clones, around 79% seen once. The sample comprised PBMCs. These receptors were obtained from a woman between 65 and 79 years old in good health and CMV-seropositive.

The rearrangement joins TRBV19 to TRBJ2-5; 10 bases align to TRBD1. With the DNA end fitting TRBJ2-7 better, the J assignment may be wrong. The CDR3 contains 15 residues. Germline loops: CDR1 LNHDA, CDR2 SQIVND (reference sequence). The CDR3 DNA sequence: TGTGCCAGTAGTATATCCGGGACAGGGGCTTACGAGCAGTACTTC. Its protein is CASSISGTGAYEQYF.

The J gene is TRBJ1-2, the V gene TRBV4-1, with a tentative D call TRBD1 (6 bases). Trimming shortened V by 5 bases and J by 5 bases, and 15 bases separated the two germline ends. Germline V gene lookup returns CDR1 MGHRA and CDR2 YSYEKL. This CDR3 spans 14 amino acids. The CDR3 DNA reads TGCGCCAGCAGCGGCCGGGACACGAGATATGGCTACACCTTC. Translated, it gives CASSGRDTRYGYTF.

The chain carries TRBV7-8 and TRBJ2-1, with 10 bases identical to TRBD2. The germline CDR1 and CDR2 sequences are SGHVS and FQNEAQ. J lost 8 bases, V lost 0 bases, and 7 bases had no gene match. The CDR3 consists of 16 residues. The CDR3 DNA sequence: TGTGCCAGCAGCTTAGCTTCTAGCGGGAGAATCTATGAGCAGTTCTTC. Encoded protein: CASSLASSGRIYEQFF.

This chain uses TRBV29-1 with TRBJ2-5; D gene unclear. There are 12 residues in the CDR3. Germline V CDR1 and CDR2: SQVTM, ANQGSEA. V gave up 4 bases and J gave up 1 base, with 7 bases separating them. CDR3 DNA sequence: TGCAGCGTTGGACCTAGCCAAGAGACCCAGTACTTC. The encoded protein is CSVGPSQETQYF.

The sample holds one count of this clone. The chain combines TRBV6-5 with TRBJ2-5, with 10 bases that match TRBD1. Germline CDR1 is MNHEY and CDR2 is SVGAGI. Trimming removed 4 bases from V and 5 bases from J; junction bases left unmatched: 4. This CDR3 has 14 residues. The CDR3 DNA reads TGTGCCAGCAGTTGGACAGGGGGTCCGGAGACCCAGTACTTC. This codes for CASSWTGGPETQYF.